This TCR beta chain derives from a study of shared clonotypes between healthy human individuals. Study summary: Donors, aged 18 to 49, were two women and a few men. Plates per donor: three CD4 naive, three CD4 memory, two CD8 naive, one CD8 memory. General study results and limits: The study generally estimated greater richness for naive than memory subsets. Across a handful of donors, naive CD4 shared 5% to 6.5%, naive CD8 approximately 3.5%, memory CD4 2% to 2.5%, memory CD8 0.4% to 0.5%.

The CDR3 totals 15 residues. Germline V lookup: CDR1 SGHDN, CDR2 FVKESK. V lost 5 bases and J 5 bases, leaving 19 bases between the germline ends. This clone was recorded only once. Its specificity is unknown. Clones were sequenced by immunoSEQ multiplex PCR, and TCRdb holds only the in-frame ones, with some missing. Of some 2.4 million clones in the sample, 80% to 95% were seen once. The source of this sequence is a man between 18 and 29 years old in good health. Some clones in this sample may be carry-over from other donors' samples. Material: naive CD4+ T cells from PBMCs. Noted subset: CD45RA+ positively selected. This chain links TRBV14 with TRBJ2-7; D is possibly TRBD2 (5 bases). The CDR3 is CASSEALPAGNEQYF. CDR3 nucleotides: TGTGCCAGCAGCGAAGCCCTCCCTGCGGGCAACGAGCAGTACTTC.